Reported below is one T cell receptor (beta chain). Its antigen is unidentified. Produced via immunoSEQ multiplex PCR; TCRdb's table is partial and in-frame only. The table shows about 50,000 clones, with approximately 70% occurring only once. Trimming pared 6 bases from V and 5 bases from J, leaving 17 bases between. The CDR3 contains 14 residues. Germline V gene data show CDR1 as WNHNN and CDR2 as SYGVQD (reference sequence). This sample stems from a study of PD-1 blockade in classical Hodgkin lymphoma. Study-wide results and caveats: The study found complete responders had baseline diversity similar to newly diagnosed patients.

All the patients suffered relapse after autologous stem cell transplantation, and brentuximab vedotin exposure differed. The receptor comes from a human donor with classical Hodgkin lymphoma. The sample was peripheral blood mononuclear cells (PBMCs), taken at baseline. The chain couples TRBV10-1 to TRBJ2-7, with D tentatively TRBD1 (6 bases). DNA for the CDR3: TGCGCCAGCAGCCCACAGGGAATGGCCGACGAGCAGTACTTC. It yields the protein CASSPQGMADEQYF.